This T cell receptor (beta chain) was identified during a study of OX40 agonist ivuxolimab in advanced cancers. Study information: All patients had ivuxolimab intravenously every 2 weeks at 0.01 to 10 mg/kg.

Whole-study findings and limits: The specificity for antigen of the expanded peripheral T cells was not determined. CD4+ and CD8+ blood T cells expanded clonally by week 6 at 0.1 to 3.0 mg/kg.

Patients were ruled out by autoimmune disease history or systemic immunosuppression. CDR1 is SGHNT, CDR2 YYREEE, per germline (reference sequence). The CDR3 extends over 13 amino acids. V lost 0 bases to trimming and J lost 0 bases, with 3 bases between them. Using immunoSEQ multiplex PCR, the repertoire was profiled, and TCRdb retains in-frame clones only, with some absent. The repertoire holds fewer than 70,000 clones, with around 83% as singletons. With respect to this clone: Antigen: not known.

The chain uses TRBV5-4 and TRBJ1-2; no clear D. This sequence was found in an adult with an advanced solid tumor such as melanoma, head and neck, liver or kidney cancer. Sequencing used CD4+ or CD8+ T cells sorted from blood, obtained in a trial of the OX40 agonist ivuxolimab. CDR3 DNA: TGTGCCAGCAGCTTGGTGACTAACTATGGCTACACCTTC. Its translation: CASSLVTNYGYTF.